This T cell receptor beta chain was documented in a study of CD8 T cells in ankylosing spondylitis. Study-level findings and limits: A motif in TCR beta, a set of under 10 highly homologous variants, appeared characteristic of ankylosing spondylitis blood. As for the disease-linked clones, they showed a CD8+ phenotype and occurred at relatively low frequencies in peripheral blood. A number of the motif variants had already been described in reactive arthritis synovial fluid and blood. Disease-associated clones were reportedly significantly overrepresented in matched ankylosing spondylitis synovial fluid.

This CDR3 comprises 16 residues. The V segment lost 7 bases and the J segment 0 bases; nucleotides outside the gene matches: 7. TCRdb recomputed calls from the 5' RACE reads with MiXCR, one row per CDR3 protein. Of 300,000 to 350,000 distinct CDR3 sequences listed, 20% to 25% are singletons. This clonotype turned up a few times. Its specificity is not known. The sequenced sample consisted of blood, either unsorted or a sorted T cell fraction (not recorded which). The V gene is TRBV12-3 or TRBV12-4, the J gene TRBJ2-2; 8 bases line up with TRBD1. The clonotype was recovered from a female donor with ankylosing spondylitis or in good health (not recorded which). This chain's CDR3 is CASTSGGLTNTGELFF. DNA for the CDR3: TGTGCCAGCACCTCAGGGGGCTTAACGAACACCGGGGAGCTGTTTTTT.